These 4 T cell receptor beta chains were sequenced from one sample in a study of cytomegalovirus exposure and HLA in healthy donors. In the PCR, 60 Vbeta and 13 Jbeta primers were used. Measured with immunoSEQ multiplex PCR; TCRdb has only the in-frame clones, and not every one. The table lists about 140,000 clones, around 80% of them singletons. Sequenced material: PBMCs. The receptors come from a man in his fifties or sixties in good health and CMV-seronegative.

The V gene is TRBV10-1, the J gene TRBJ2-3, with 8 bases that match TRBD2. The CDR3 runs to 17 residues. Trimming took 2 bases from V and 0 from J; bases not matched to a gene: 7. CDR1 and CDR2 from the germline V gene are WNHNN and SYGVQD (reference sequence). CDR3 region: CASSEPSGSHSTDTQYF. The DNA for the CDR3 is TGCGCCAGCAGTGAGCCCAGCGGGAGCCACAGCACAGATACGCAGTATTTT.

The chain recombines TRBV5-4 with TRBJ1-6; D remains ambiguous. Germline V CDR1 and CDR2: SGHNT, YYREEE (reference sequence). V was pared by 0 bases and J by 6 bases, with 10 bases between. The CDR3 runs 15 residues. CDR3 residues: CASSLVTQANSPLHF. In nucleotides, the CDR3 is TGTGCCAGCAGCTTGGTAACCCAGGCTAATTCACCCCTCCACTTT.

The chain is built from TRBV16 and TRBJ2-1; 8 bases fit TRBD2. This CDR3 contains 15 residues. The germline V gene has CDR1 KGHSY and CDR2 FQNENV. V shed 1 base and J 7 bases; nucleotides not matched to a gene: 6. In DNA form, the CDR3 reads TGTGCCAGCAGCCAATTCGGAGCGGGAGTAAATGAGCAGTTCTTC. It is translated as CASSQFGAGVNEQFF.

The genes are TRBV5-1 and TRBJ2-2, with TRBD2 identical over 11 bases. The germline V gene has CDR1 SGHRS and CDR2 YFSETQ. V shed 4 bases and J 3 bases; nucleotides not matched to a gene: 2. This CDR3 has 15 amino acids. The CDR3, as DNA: TGCGCCAGCAGCCCGGGACTAGCGGACACCGGGGAGCTGTTTTTT. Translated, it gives CASSPGLADTGELFF.